The 32 T cell receptor beta chains presented below share a single source sample, sequenced in a study of T cell responses to AZD1222 COVID-19 vaccine. Measured with immunoSEQ multiplex PCR; TCRdb has only the in-frame clones, and not every one. The sample has about 160,000 clones, around nine tenths seen once. Sequences were derived from peripheral blood, sampled on day 0 of AZD1222 vaccination. The receptors here all came from an adult in good health.

This sequence joins TRBV4-1 and TRBJ1-1, with D perhaps TRBD1 (6 bases). There are 14 residues in the CDR3. CDR1 and CDR2 from the germline V gene are MGHRA and YSYEKL. The V gene lost 3 bases and the J gene lost 5 bases, with 13 bases spanning the gap. CDR3 sequence: CASSQVGGWTEAFF. The DNA for the CDR3 is TGCGCCAGCAGCCAGGTGGGGGGCTGGACTGAAGCTTTCTTT.

The rearrangement uses TRBV5-1 and TRBJ1-1; tentatively, D is TRBD1 (5 bases). The CDR3 covers 18 residues. Germline CDR1 and CDR2: SGHRS and YFSETQ. Trimming stripped 2 bases from V and 3 bases from J, with 23 bases between. In nucleotides, the CDR3 is TGCGCCAGCAGCTTAGTAAAGGGACCTGAACGAGTTGACACTGAAGCTTTCTTT. Amino acids: CASSLVKGPERVDTEAFF.

The chain recombines TRBV28 with TRBJ1-6, with 9 nucleotides matching TRBD1. This CDR3 region has 16 residues. Germline CDR1 reads MDHEN; CDR2 reads SYDVKM. The J segment lost 5 bases and the V segment lost 3 bases, leaving 5 bases of the junction unmatched. CDR3: CASSFPGQGNNSPLHF. The CDR3 region has the DNA TGTGCCAGCAGTTTCCCTGGACAGGGGAATAATTCACCCCTCCACTTT. The whole variable domain, filled in from reference TRBV28 and TRBJ1-6, reads DVKVTQSSRYLVKRTGEKVFLECVQDMDHENMFWYRQDPGLGLRLIYFSYDVKMKEKGDIPEGYSVSREKKERFSLILESASTNQTSMYLCASSFPGQGNNSPLHFGNGTRLTVT.

The V call is TRBV5-1, the J call TRBJ2-2, with 9 positions matching TRBD2. With 1 base clipped from V and 4 bases from J, the junction kept 8 bases outside the gene matches. The germline V gene has CDR1 SGHRS and CDR2 YFSETQ. This CDR3 has 17 amino acids. CDR3 protein: CASSLNFAGGPTGELFF. As DNA, the CDR3 is TGCGCCAGCAGCTTGAACTTTGCGGGGGGGCCCACCGGGGAGCTGTTTTTT.

The J gene is TRBJ2-7, the V gene TRBV6-5, with TRBD2 matching 9 bases. V lost 4 bases, J lost 3 bases, and 7 bases stayed unmatched. The length of the CDR3 is 15 residues. Looked up from germline, CDR1 is MNHEY and CDR2 is SVGAGI. CDR3 in amino acids: CASSSAGGPRYEQYF. The CDR3 nucleotides are TGTGCCAGCAGTTCAGCGGGAGGACCCCGCTACGAGCAGTACTTC.

This chain joins TRBV7-8 and TRBJ2-1, with D possibly being TRBD1 (5 bases). CDR1 SGHVS and CDR2 FQNEAQ come from the germline V gene. The CDR3 is 19 amino acids. The V and J ends lost 5 bases and 2 bases respectively, with 25 bases between them. CDR3 region: CASSASETAWKITYNEQFF. In nucleotides, the CDR3 is TGTGCCAGCAGCGCATCGGAGACAGCCTGGAAAATTACCTACAATGAGCAGTTCTTC.

J is TRBJ1-1 and V is TRBV24-1, with 8 bases aligning to TRBD1. Germline CDR1 reads KGHDR; CDR2 reads SFDVKD. V lost 9 bases, J lost 0 bases, and 2 bases stayed unmatched. This CDR3 has 13 amino acids. CDR3 DNA sequence: TGTGCCACCGGGGACAGGCTGAACACTGAAGCTTTCTTT. This codes for CATGDRLNTEAFF.

The rearrangement joins TRBV10-3 to TRBJ1-4; 7 positions agree with TRBD1. The CDR3 loop spans 15 amino acids. Trimming took 0 bases from V and 8 from J; bases not matched to a gene: 6. Germline CDR1 and CDR2: ENHRY and SYGVKD. The CDR3 nucleotides read TGTGCCATCAGTGAGTCAGGGACAGCTTTCGAAAAACTGTTTTTT. It specifies CAISESGTAFEKLFF.

This chain joins TRBV7-2 and TRBJ2-7, with 7 bases that match TRBD2. Trimming took 5 bases from V and 1 from J; bases not matched to a gene: 8. The CDR3 sequence is 15 residues long. The germline V gene has CDR1 SGHTA and CDR2 FQGNSA. This CDR3 is CASSLTSDTSYEQYF. As DNA, the CDR3 is TGTGCCAGCAGCCTAACTAGCGACACTTCCTACGAGCAGTACTTC.

The J gene is TRBJ1-5, the V gene TRBV6-5; D not certain. V gave up 8 bases and J gave up 6 bases, with 8 bases separating them. CDR1 MNHEY and CDR2 SVGAGI come from the germline V gene. This CDR3 is 11 amino acids long. CDR3 in DNA: TGTGCCAGCCGGGCATGTCAGCCCCAGCATTTT. Translation gives CASRACQPQHF.

V gene TRBV18 combines with J gene TRBJ2-7; D not resolved. The V and J ends lost 3 bases and 4 bases respectively, with 4 bases between them. Germline CDR1 KGHSH, CDR2 LQKENI. This CDR3 is built from 11 residues. The CDR3 nucleotides are TGTGCCAGCTCACCGGTTTACGAGCAGTACTTC. Its protein product is CASSPVYEQYF.

V usage is TRBV7-2 and J usage is TRBJ2-3; the D gene is possibly TRBD2 (5 bases). From germline, CDR1 is SGHTA and CDR2 FQGNSA. Trimming took 4 bases from V and 1 from J, leaving 9 bases between them. The CDR3 length is 14 residues. The CDR3 nucleotides read TGTGCCAGCAGCTCATCCGGGGGCACAGATACGCAGTATTTT. It yields the protein CASSSSGGTDTQYF.

The chain combines TRBV5-1 with TRBJ1-2; D not resolved. The CDR3 consists of 15 residues. V was clipped by 0 bases and J by 0 bases, with 9 bases between them. CDR1 SGHRS and CDR2 YFSETQ come from the germline V gene. Here the CDR3 DNA reads TGCGCCAGCAGCTTGGCCGCAGGCTCTAACTATGGCTACACCTTC. It specifies CASSLAAGSNYGYTF.

J is TRBJ2-2 and V is TRBV7-9; 9 bases match TRBD1. Per germline, CDR1 SEHNR and CDR2 FQNEAQ (reference sequence). The CDR3 loop spans 18 amino acids. The junction had 10 bases not matched to a gene; V was cut back by 1 base and J by 4 bases. The CDR3 nucleotides read TGTGCCAGCAGCTTAGAAGACCCCGGGACAGGGAGCACCGGGGAGCTGTTTTTT. Protein product: CASSLEDPGTGSTGELFF.

The table lists this clone with a few counts. This chain connects TRBV5-5 to TRBJ2-2; D is possibly TRBD1 (6 bases). Germline values: CDR1 SGHKS, CDR2 YYEKEE (reference sequence). Trimming took 4 bases from V and 1 from J, leaving 8 bases between them. This CDR3 is 14 amino acids long. CDR3: CASSVRGNTGELFF. In nucleotides, the CDR3 is TGTGCCAGCAGCGTCAGGGGGAACACCGGGGAGCTGTTTTTT. Based on the CDR3 plus reference TRBV5-5 and TRBJ2-2, the full variable domain is DAGVTQSPTHLIKTRGQQVTLRCSPISGHKSVSWYQQVLGQGPQFIFQYYEKEERGRGNFPDRFSARQFPNYSSELNVNALLLGDSALYLCASSVRGNTGELFFGEGSRLTVL.

The CDR3 DNA sequence: TGTGCCAGCAGCCCCGGGACATCGAACACTGAAGCTTTCTTT. This sequence encodes CASSPGTSNTEAFF. This chain uses TRBV7-9 with TRBJ1-1, with D possibly being TRBD1 (6 bases). The V gene's germline CDR1 is SEHNR and CDR2 FQNEAQ (reference sequence). The CDR3 length is 14 residues. V was shortened by 5 bases and J by 1 base, with 11 bases between the two germline ends. The full variable domain, its missing parts supplied by reference TRBV7-9 and TRBJ1-1, is DTGVSQNPRHKITKRGQNVTFRCDPISEHNRLYWYRQTLGQGPEFLTYFQNEAQLEKSRLLSDRFSAERPKGSFSTLEIQRTEQGDSAMYLCASSPGTSNTEAFFGQGTRLTVV.

The chain joins TRBV30 to TRBJ1-6; no clear D. CDR1 is GTSNPN, CDR2 SVGIG, per germline (reference sequence). Trimming removed 1 base at V and 9 bases at J, with 4 bases between. The CDR3 covers 11 residues. The CDR3 loop is CAWSGGSPLHF. CDR3 in DNA: TGTGCCTGGAGTGGCGGTTCACCCCTCCACTTT.

The chain combines TRBV28 with TRBJ1-5; D is uncertain. The V end was cut by 6 bases, the J end by 0 bases, with 3 bases between. The CDR3 has 12 residues. Germline CDR1 and CDR2: MDHEN and SYDVKM. The CDR3 here is CASRNSNQPQHF. The CDR3 DNA follows: TGTGCCAGCAGAAATAGCAATCAGCCCCAGCATTTT.

The chain carries TRBV6-2 or TRBV6-3 and TRBJ1-5; perhaps TRBD1 as D (6 bases). The CDR3 loop spans 14 amino acids. CDR1 is MNHEY and CDR2 is SVGEGT in the germline V gene. V lost 5 bases, J lost 3 bases, and 11 bases lay in between. The CDR3 DNA reads as TGTGCCAGCAGTATCGGACAGATCAATCAGCCCCAGCATTTT. As protein: CASSIGQINQPQHF.

The chain joins TRBV9 to TRBJ2-7; no firm D call. With 4 bases removed from V and 1 base from J, the gap between germline ends came to 9 bases. CDR1 and CDR2 (germline): SGDLS, YYNGEE. This CDR3 has 13 residues. Written as DNA, the CDR3 is TGTGCCAGCAGCATCGACCTTTCCTACGAGCAGTACTTC. It specifies CASSIDLSYEQYF. The full variable domain, its missing parts supplied by reference TRBV9 and TRBJ2-7, is DSGVTQTPKHLITATGQRVTLRCSPRSGDLSVYWYQQSLDQGLQFLIQYYNGEERAKGNILERFSAQQFPDLHSELNLSSLELGDSALYFCASSIDLSYEQYFGPGTRLTVT.

This chain connects TRBV7-2 to TRBJ2-2; no clear D. This CDR3 contains 15 residues. Between the trimmed V and J ends, which lost 4 bases and 4 bases, there was a span of 13 bases. Germline V CDR1 and CDR2: SGHTA, FQGNSA. CDR3 sequence: CASSSQEDRTGELFF. The CDR3 coding sequence is TGTGCCAGCAGCTCTCAAGAGGACCGCACCGGGGAGCTGTTTTTT.

The chain couples TRBV2 to TRBJ2-5; D uncertain. The germline CDR1 and CDR2 sequences are SNHLY and FYNNEI. The CDR3 is 11 amino acids. The V end was cut by 6 bases, the J end by 1 base, with 3 bases between. CDR3 sequence: CASRGQETQYF. CDR3 nucleotides: TGTGCCAGCAGGGGCCAAGAGACCCAGTACTTC.

V gene TRBV6-1 combines with J gene TRBJ1-5; D gene ambiguous. The V gene's germline CDR1 is MNHNS and CDR2 SASEGT. This CDR3 has 16 residues. V was pared by 1 base and J by 2 bases, with 12 bases between. The DNA of the CDR3 is TGTGCCAGCAGTGAAGTTGCTGGGTCGGGCAATCAGCCCCAGCATTTT. Protein sequence: CASSEVAGSGNQPQHF.

The V call is TRBV14, the J call TRBJ2-7; D might be TRBD2 (6 bases). This CDR3 contains 14 residues. CDR1 is SGHDN and CDR2 is FVKESK in the germline V gene. V was pared by 1 base and J by 2 bases, with 9 bases between. The CDR3: CASSQGLGTYEQYF. The DNA of the CDR3 is TGTGCCAGCAGCCAAGGACTAGGGACCTACGAGCAGTACTTC. Together with reference TRBV14 and TRBJ2-7, the CDR3 gives the full variable domain: EAGVTQFPSHSVIEKGQTVTLRCDPISGHDNLYWYRRVMGKEIKFLLHFVKESKQDESGMPNNRFLAERTGGTYSTLKVQPAELEDSGVYFCASSQGLGTYEQYFGPGTRLTVT.

The J gene is TRBJ1-6, the V gene TRBV4-2; 8 bases match TRBD1. This CDR3 is 13 amino acids long. Germline lookup yields CDR1 LGHNA and CDR2 YNFKEQ. J lost 15 bases, V lost 1 base, and 5 bases had no gene match. The CDR3 DNA is TGTGCCAGCAGCCAAGGTGACAGGGGCGGCCTCCACTTT. Protein sequence: CASSQGDRGGLHF.

The rearrangement links TRBV7-2 to TRBJ1-1; 8 nucleotides match TRBD1. Unmatched junction bases numbered 3, after V lost 5 bases and J lost 4 bases. CDR1 is SGHTA, CDR2 FQGNSA, per germline. The CDR3 is 13 residues long. This chain's CDR3 is CASSRQGTTEAFF. The CDR3 DNA reads as TGTGCCAGCAGCCGACAGGGGACCACTGAAGCTTTCTTT.

The chain is built from TRBV28 and TRBJ1-2; D gene unclear. Trimming removed 1 base at V and 7 bases at J, with 13 bases between. CDR3 length: 14 residues. In germline, CDR1 is MDHEN, CDR2 SYDVKM. The CDR3 spells CASSLSQWQVGYTF. The CDR3 coding sequence is TGTGCCAGCAGTTTATCCCAGTGGCAAGTTGGCTACACCTTC.

This rearrangement joins TRBV13 to TRBJ1-5, with D perhaps matching TRBD1 (5 bases). Germline assignment: CDR1 PRHDT and CDR2 FYEKMQ (reference sequence). Trimming pared 0 bases from V and 4 bases from J, leaving 13 bases between. The CDR3 consists of 16 residues. Here the CDR3 reads CASSLGPGLPNQPQHF. The CDR3 bases are TGTGCCAGCAGCTTAGGCCCGGGGCTGCCAAATCAGCCCCAGCATTTT.

This sequence joins TRBV3-1 (or the pseudogene TRBV3-2) and TRBJ2-2, with D uncertain. The CDR3 has 14 amino acids. The germline gives CDR1 LGHDT, CDR2 YNNKEL (reference sequence). Trimming took off 0 bases at V and 6 bases at J, with 8 bases between the two ends. CDR3 DNA: TGTGCCAGCAGCCAAGAGGGTTCGGCCGGGGAGCTGTTTTTT. Translated, it gives CASSQEGSAGELFF.

This chain connects TRBV6-2 or TRBV6-3 to TRBJ2-7, with TRBD1 as a possible D gene (5 bases). The CDR3 runs 14 residues. V lost 5 bases and J lost 5, with 16 bases in between. Germline V gene lookup returns CDR1 MNHEY and CDR2 SVGEGT. DNA of the CDR3: TGTGCCAGCAGTGTTCAACAGGAAGGCAACGAGCAGTACTTC. Residues: CASSVQQEGNEQYF.

The rearrangement links TRBV6-5 to TRBJ1-1; D might be TRBD1 (5 bases). Germline CDR1 and CDR2: MNHEY and SVGAGI. The CDR3 spans 11 residues. Here the CDR3 DNA reads TGTTCCTCGGGGGGGAACACTGAAGCTTTCTTT. Its protein product is CSSGGNTEAFF.

This clone was seen only a few times. The chain uses TRBV30 and TRBJ1-2; D not resolved. CDR1 is GTSNPN and CDR2 is SVGIG in the germline V gene (reference sequence). With 0 bases removed from V and 3 bases from J, the gap between germline ends came to 20 bases. This CDR3 region has 17 residues. The CDR3, as DNA: TGTGCCTGGAGTGTACCGCCGGCCGCCCCTGCGGACTATGGCTACACCTTC. Translating gives CAWSVPPAAPADYGYTF.